The 15 T cell receptor beta chains reported below all come from one sample, sequenced in a study of T cell responses to AZD1222 COVID-19 vaccine. Some clones are missing from TCRdb's copy, which holds only in-frame ones; the method was immunoSEQ multiplex PCR. Among 130,000 or so clones, approximately 88% were seen once, and the ten largest hold under 3.5%. The sample here was peripheral blood, taken on day 0 of AZD1222 vaccination. These receptors were taken from an adult in good health.

The chain uses TRBV19 and TRBJ1-1; 7 positions match TRBD1. CDR1 LNHDA and CDR2 SQIVND come from the germline V gene (reference sequence). V trimming: 4 bases; J trimming: 11 bases; junction bases outside the gene matches: 7. CDR3 length equals 12 residues. CDR3 loop: CASSTTGWHAFF. The CDR3 nucleotides are TGTGCCAGTAGTACGACAGGGTGGCATGCTTTCTTT.

V gene TRBV30 combines with J gene TRBJ1-5, with D uncertain. Germline V CDR1 and CDR2: GTSNPN, SVGIG (reference sequence). This CDR3 is built from 14 residues. The ends were cut back, 3 bases at V and 7 bases at J, with 16 bases in the middle. The CDR3 DNA reads TGTGCCTGGAGCCCTGGAGGTGTTTCGCAGCCCCAGCATTTT. Amino acids: CAWSPGGVSQPQHF.

Concerning this clone itself: The identical CDR3 is also encoded by other nucleotide sequences in the sample. CDR3 DNA: TGTGCCAGCTCTAGGGGACAGGGGGAGACCCAGTACTTC. Protein sequence: CASSRGQGETQYF. This sequence joins TRBV7-9 and TRBJ2-5; TRBD1 aligns across 10 bases. The germline CDR1 and CDR2 sequences are SEHNR and FQNEAQ (reference sequence). The ends lost 8 bases at V and 5 bases at J; junction bases unmatched: 5. The length of the CDR3 is 13 residues.

The rearrangement joins TRBV28 to TRBJ2-3; the D is unclear. CDR1 MDHEN and CDR2 SYDVKM come from the germline V gene. The length of the CDR3 is 11 residues. Trimming took 6 bases from V and 7 from J, leaving 8 bases between them. The CDR3 DNA is TGTGCCAGCAGACAAGGGAATACGCAGTATTTT. It specifies CASRQGNTQYF.

The J gene is TRBJ2-5, the V gene TRBV27; a possible D gene is TRBD1 (7 bases). Trimming pared 1 base from V and 4 bases from J, leaving 10 bases between. Per the germline V gene, CDR1 is MNHEY and CDR2 is SMNVEV (reference sequence). The CDR3 consists of 14 residues. In DNA form, the CDR3 reads TGTGCCAGCAGTTTATTCAGGGGGGCAGAGACCCAGTACTTC. It yields the protein CASSLFRGAETQYF.

This clone was recorded at least ten times. V gene TRBV4-3 combines with J gene TRBJ2-7, with D perhaps TRBD1 (5 bases). The CDR3 is 16 amino acids. The V end was cut by 4 bases, the J end by 1 base, with 17 bases between. The germline V gene encodes CDR1 LGHNA and CDR2 YSLEER. CDR3 in amino acids: CASSPSGAGISYEQYF. Here the CDR3 DNA reads TGCGCCAGCAGCCCCTCTGGGGCTGGAATTTCCTACGAGCAGTACTTC.

J is TRBJ2-7 and V is TRBV20-1; D may correspond to TRBD1 or TRBD2 (6 bases each). Germline values: CDR1 DFQATT, CDR2 SNEGSKA (reference sequence). CDR3 length: 17 amino acids. Trimming removed 3 bases at V and 9 bases at J, with 30 bases between. CDR3 in DNA: TGCAGTGCTAGTCAACCCAGAAACCGGGACAAGGACTATGGGCAGTACTTC. It encodes CSASQPRNRDKDYGQYF.

The V call is TRBV6-5, the J call TRBJ2-1; possibly TRBD2 for D (6 bases). V was shortened by 3 bases and J by 6 bases, with 9 bases between the two germline ends. This CDR3 is 13 amino acids long. Germline V gene sequence: CDR1 MNHEY, CDR2 SVGAGI. CDR3 DNA: TGTGCCAGCAGTTATTTGGGGGGCAATGAGCAGTTCTTC. Protein product: CASSYLGGNEQFF.

The chain couples TRBV7-6 to TRBJ2-5, with 7 bases that match TRBD1. J gave up 4 bases and V 6 bases, and 14 bases lay outside the gene matches. Looked up from germline, CDR1 is SGHVS and CDR2 is FNYEAQ. This CDR3 is built from 16 residues. CDR3 in amino acids: CASSPKTGLVLETQYF. CDR3 bases: TGTGCCAGCAGTCCTAAGACAGGGCTGGTATTAGAGACCCAGTACTTC. The full variable domain, its missing parts supplied by reference TRBV7-6 and TRBJ2-5, is GAGVSQSPRYKVTKRGQDVALRCDPISGHVSLYWYRQALGQGPEFLTYFNYEAQQDKSGLPNDRFSAERPEGSISTLTIQRTEQRDSAMYRCASSPKTGLVLETQYFGPGTRLLVL.

The chain has TRBV6-2 or TRBV6-3 and TRBJ1-4; 9 bases fit TRBD1. CDR3 length equals 16 residues. CDR1 is MNHEY and CDR2 is SVGEGT in the germline V gene. V lost 4 bases to trimming and J lost 6 bases; unmatched junction nucleotides: 9. The DNA for the CDR3 is TGTGCCAGCAGTTCCTACGGGACAGGGCGTTATGAAAAACTGTTTTTT. As protein: CASSSYGTGRYEKLFF.

This clone was seen a handful of times. V is TRBV7-3 and J is TRBJ2-2, with D perhaps matching TRBD1 (5 bases). V dropped 4 bases and J dropped 2 bases, with 14 bases sitting between them. Per the germline V gene, CDR1 is SGHTA and CDR2 is FQGTGA. The CDR3 is 16 amino acids. The CDR3 reads CASSSQTGPNTGELFF. The CDR3, as DNA: TGTGCCAGCAGCTCCCAAACAGGACCCAACACCGGGGAGCTGTTTTTT. Supplemented by reference TRBV7-3 and TRBJ2-2, the full variable domain reads GAGVSQTPSNKVTEKGKYVELRCDPISGHTALYWYRQSLGQGPEFLIYFQGTGAADDSGLPNDRFFAVRPEGSVSTLKIQRTERGDSAVYLCASSSQTGPNTGELFFGEGSRLTVL.

The V call is TRBV4-1, the J call TRBJ1-6; the D gene is possibly TRBD1 (6 bases). Trimming took 1 base from V and 5 from J, leaving 18 bases between them. CDR3 length: 18 residues. CDR1 is MGHRA, CDR2 YSYEKL, per germline. The CDR3 protein is CASSQGLRGGPHNSPLHF. The CDR3 coding sequence is TGCGCCAGCAGCCAAGGCCTCAGGGGAGGACCACATAATTCACCCCTCCACTTT.

The V call is TRBV6-6, the J call TRBJ2-7, with D possibly being TRBD1 or TRBD2 (6 bases each). Trimming left V 0 bases short and J 6 bases short, with 12 bases between. Looked up from germline, CDR1 is MNHNY and CDR2 is SVGAGI (reference sequence). The CDR3 covers 14 residues. The chain's CDR3 is CASSYSDGGGEQYF. The CDR3 DNA is TGTGCCAGCAGTTACTCCGACGGGGGCGGCGAGCAGTACTTC.

The chain combines TRBV9 with TRBJ1-5; D perhaps matches TRBD1 (6 bases). Germline V gene lookup returns CDR1 SGDLS and CDR2 YYNGEE. The CDR3 has 13 residues. V was trimmed by 4 bases and J by 7 bases, leaving 12 bases between them. CDR3 sequence reads: CASSKTGLQPQHF. The CDR3, as DNA: TGTGCCAGCAGCAAGACAGGTTTACAGCCCCAGCATTTT.

The rearrangement links TRBV5-1 to TRBJ2-1, with D perhaps matching TRBD2 (6 bases). The ends were cut back, 4 bases at V and 5 bases at J, with 16 bases in the middle. CDR1 SGHRS and CDR2 YFSETQ come from the germline V gene. The CDR3 consists of 15 residues. CDR3 sequence reads: CASSLLGGTDNEQFF. CDR3 bases: TGCGCCAGCAGCCTCCTCGGAGGGACGGACAATGAGCAGTTCTTC.